A selection of T cell receptor beta chains follows, all from one sample in a study of prognosis after radiotherapy for stage I lung cancer. TCRdb re-called the multiplex PCR reads with MiXCR, one entry per CDR3 protein. The sample shows about 23,000 distinct CDR3 sequences, around 46% of them seen only once. Specimen: PBMCs, collected before or after stereotactic body radiation therapy (not recorded which). Receptors were obtained from a donor of 50 years or more with non-small cell lung cancer. Each CDR3 is given with its conserved first and last residue. Fields, in order: D gene, V gene, clone size, J gene, CDR3 protein, CDR3 DNA. D genes are given only for firm matches. Not all rows give a size; the values are once, few, many and, for expanded clones, a class.

>.|TRBV27|many|TRBJ1-1
CASSPTVNTEAFF
TGTGCCAGCAGTCCGACGGTGAACACTGAAGCTTTCTTT
>.|TRBV4-2|once|TRBJ2-2
CASSQGAVSTGELFF
TGTGCCAGCAGCCAAGGGGCGGTAAGCACCGGGGAGCTGTTTTTT
>TRBD1|TRBV6-1|.|TRBJ1-2
CASTGTVRGQWYYGYTF
TGTGCCAGCACGGGGACGGTTCGGGGACAGTGGTACTATGGCTACACCTTC
>TRBD2|TRBV27|medium-sized|TRBJ2-7
CASAASGASEQYF
TGTGCCAGCGCGGCTAGCGGGGCCTCCGAGCAGTACTTC
>TRBD1|TRBV2|.|TRBJ2-7
CASSHNRDRDYEQYF
TGTGCCAGCAGTCACAACCGGGACAGGGACTACGAGCAGTACTTC
>TRBD1|TRBV5-1|many|TRBJ2-1
CASSSTGTVYNEQFF
TGCGCCAGCAGCTCCACCGGGACAGTCTACAATGAGCAGTTCTTC
>.|TRBV6-2/TRBV6-3|.|TRBJ1-5
CASRKTGRNQPQHF
TGTGCCAGCAGAAAGACAGGTCGAAATCAGCCCCAGCATTTT
>.|TRBV4-2|many|TRBJ2-7
CASSQVVAEATYEQYF
TGTGCCAGCAGCCAAGTAGTAGCGGAGGCGACCTACGAGCAGTACTTC
>TRBD1|TRBV6-5|.|TRBJ1-2
CASSYLGQGAGMNVYTF
TGTGCCAGCAGTTACCTCGGACAGGGGGCAGGTATGAATGTCTACACCTTC
>.|TRBV3-2|few|TRBJ1-3
CASSGLLSGNTIYF
TGTGCCAGCAGTGGTTTACTCTCTGGAAACACCATATATTTT
>TRBD1|TRBV24-1|many|TRBJ1-1
CATSDPGGGTEAFF
TGTGCCACCAGTGATCCAGGGGGAGGCACTGAAGCTTTCTTT
>TRBD1|TRBV28|.|TRBJ2-7
CASSYGQGDYEQYF
TGTGCCAGCAGCTACGGACAGGGGGACTACGAGCAGTACTTC